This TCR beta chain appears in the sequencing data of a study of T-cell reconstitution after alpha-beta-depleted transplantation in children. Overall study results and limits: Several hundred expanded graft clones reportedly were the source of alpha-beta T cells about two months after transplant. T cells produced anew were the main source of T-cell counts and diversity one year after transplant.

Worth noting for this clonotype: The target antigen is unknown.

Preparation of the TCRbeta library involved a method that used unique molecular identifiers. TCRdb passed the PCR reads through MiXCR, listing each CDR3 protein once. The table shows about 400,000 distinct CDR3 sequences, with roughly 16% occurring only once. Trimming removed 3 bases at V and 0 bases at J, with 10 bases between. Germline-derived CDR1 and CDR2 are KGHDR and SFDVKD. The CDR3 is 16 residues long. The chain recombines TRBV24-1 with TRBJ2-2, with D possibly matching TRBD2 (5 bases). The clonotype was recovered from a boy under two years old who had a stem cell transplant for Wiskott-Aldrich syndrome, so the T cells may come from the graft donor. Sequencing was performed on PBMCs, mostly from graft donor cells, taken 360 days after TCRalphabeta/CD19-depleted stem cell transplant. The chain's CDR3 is CATSDRGLTNTGELFF. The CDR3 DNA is TGTGCCACCAGTGATCGCGGGCTTACGAACACCGGGGAGCTGTTTTTT.